The next 31 T cell receptor beta chains were all read from a single sample in a study of blood T cell repertoires in COVID-19. Some clones are missing from TCRdb's copy, which holds only in-frame ones; the method was immunoSEQ multiplex PCR. Of approximately 150,000 clones in the sample, 80% to 90% are singletons; the top ten hold about 2.6%. Sequencing used peripheral blood. These receptors all come from a human donor with acute or convalescent COVID-19. The donor label of this sample is uncertain.

The rearrangement joins TRBV25-1 to TRBJ1-2; TRBD1 might be the D (5 bases). CDR1 and CDR2 from the germline V gene are MGHDK and SYGVNS. The CDR3 has 15 residues. Trimming cost V 4 bases and J 3 bases, with 15 bases left between them. CDR3 nucleotide sequence: TGTGCCAGCAGTGGGGGGGACGGCTACCACTATGGCTACACCTTC. This codes for CASSGGDGYHYGYTF.

The table lists this clone with a few counts. Other DNA sequences within the sample encode an identical CDR3. V gene TRBV19 combines with J gene TRBJ1-5, with TRBD1 matching over 9 bases. The CDR3 contains 14 residues. V shed 4 bases, J shed 5 bases, and the junction held 3 bases outside the gene matches. Germline CDR1 and CDR2: LNHDA and SQIVND (reference sequence). The CDR3 sequence is CASSTRTGDQPQHF. The CDR3 DNA reads TGTGCCAGTAGTACGAGGACAGGGGATCAGCCCCAGCATTTT.

About this clone: The sample contains more than one DNA sequence encoding this CDR3. This sequence joins TRBV4-3 and TRBJ1-1; D remains ambiguous. This CDR3 is 14 amino acids long. V was cut by 0 bases and J by 1 base, with 6 bases left in between. CDR1 is LGHNA, CDR2 YSLEER, per germline. CDR3 region: CASSQDPRNTEAFF. Written as DNA, the CDR3 is TGCGCCAGCAGCCAAGATCCCAGGAACACTGAAGCTTTCTTT.

This clone came up once. The V and J genes are TRBV21-1 and TRBJ2-7; the listed D gene, TRBD2, was not tested against the DNA. TRBV21-1 represents a pseudogene. The CDR3 contains 16 residues. This CDR3 is CASSKEAGTLSYEQYV. The CDR3, as DNA: TGTGCCAGCAGCAAAGAGGCGGGGACCCTCTCCTACGAGCAGTACGTC.

V usage is TRBV6-5 and J usage is TRBJ1-1; a weak D match, TRBD1 (5 bases). This CDR3 contains 16 residues. V was clipped by 4 bases and J by 6 bases, with 21 bases between them. Per the germline V gene, CDR1 is MNHEY and CDR2 is SVGAGI. This CDR3 reads CASSSKRARGDSEAFF. CDR3 nucleotides: TGTGCCAGCAGTTCTAAGCGGGCACGGGGGGATTCTGAAGCTTTCTTT.

This chain connects TRBV19 to TRBJ1-5; D unresolved. The V and J ends lost 3 bases and 3 bases respectively, with 6 bases between them. Germline assignment: CDR1 LNHDA and CDR2 SQIVND (reference sequence). The CDR3 has 13 residues. In DNA, the CDR3 is TGTGCCAGTAGTATTCTTCTCAATCAGCCCCAGCATTTT. This codes for CASSILLNQPQHF.

V and J are TRBV7-2 and TRBJ2-7; no reliable D call. The CDR3 sequence is 13 residues long. From germline, CDR1 is SGHTA and CDR2 FQGNSA. V lost 0 bases and J lost 6, with 9 bases in between. The CDR3 loop reads CASSLASTFEQYV. DNA for the CDR3: TGTGCCAGCAGCTTAGCGTCGACTTTCGAGCAGTACGTC.

The rearrangement joins TRBV18 to TRBJ2-5; D gene unclear. Germline values: CDR1 KGHSH, CDR2 LQKENI. The CDR3 runs 13 residues. V was trimmed by 0 bases and J by 4 bases, leaving 6 bases between them. The CDR3 reads CASSPPGRETQYF. DNA for the CDR3: TGTGCCAGCTCACCACCGGGCAGAGAGACCCAGTACTTC.

DNA of the CDR3: TGTGCCAGCAGCCCCGGGGACAGAGCTAACTATGGCTACACCTTC. The encoded protein is CASSPGDRANYGYTF. The V and J genes are TRBV7-9 and TRBJ1-2, with 7 nucleotides matching TRBD1. The germline gives CDR1 SEHNR, CDR2 FQNEAQ (reference sequence). CDR3 size: 15 residues. Trimming took 5 bases from V and 0 from J; bases not matched to a gene: 6.

The J gene is TRBJ1-6, the V gene TRBV23-1, with 9 bases lining up with TRBD1. TRBV23-1 falls under the ORF class, with uncertain function. Trimming at V came to 3 bases and at J to 7 bases, leaving 16 bases not matched to a gene. CDR3 length: 19 amino acids. This chain's CDR3 is CASSQPPGQGVGGNSPLHF. CDR3 sequence (DNA): TGCGCCAGCAGTCAGCCCCCGGGACAGGGTGTCGGGGGGAATTCACCCCTCCACTTT.

The chain has TRBV19 and TRBJ1-2, with D possibly TRBD1 on 6 matching bases. The CDR3 is made up of 12 amino acids. Germline CDR1 and CDR2: LNHDA and SQIVND (reference sequence). V dropped 3 bases and J dropped 8 bases, with 10 bases sitting between them. The CDR3 protein is CASSIDGGGYTF. The CDR3 coding sequence is TGTGCCAGTAGTATCGATGGGGGCGGCTACACCTTC. Together with reference TRBV19 and TRBJ1-2, the CDR3 gives the full variable domain: DGGITQSPKYLFRKEGQNVTLSCEQNLNHDAMYWYRQDPGQGLRLIYYSQIVNDFQKGDIAEGYSVSREKKESFPLTVTSAQKNPTAFYLCASSIDGGGYTFGSGTRLTVV.

This chain joins TRBV30 and TRBJ1-2; 7 positions match TRBD1. This CDR3 has 13 amino acids. Germline V gene data show CDR1 as GTSNPN and CDR2 as SVGIG (reference sequence). Unmatched junction bases numbered 4, after V lost 2 bases and J lost 4 bases. The CDR3 loop is CAWSIRQGYGYTF. CDR3 coding DNA: TGTGCCTGGAGTATCCGACAGGGCTATGGCTACACCTTC.

The rearrangement uses TRBV19 and TRBJ1-6; D call uncertain. The V gene lost 5 bases and the J gene lost 13 bases, with 12 bases spanning the gap. CDR3 length: 12 amino acids. Germline loops: CDR1 LNHDA, CDR2 SQIVND (reference sequence). The CDR3 region has the DNA TGTGCCAGTAGTGTTCCCGCGGCGCCCCTCCACTTT. Translated: CASSVPAAPLHF.

Regarding this clone: One end of the junction is discordant with germline, which a read error may explain. The chain combines TRBV10-3 with TRBJ2-3, with TRBD1 identical over 7 bases. The CDR3 loop spans 14 amino acids. Germline lookup yields CDR1 ENHRY and CDR2 SYGVKD. The CDR3 DNA sequence: TGTGTCATCAGCATCACAGGGGGCACAGATACGCAGTATTTT. Protein: CVISITGGTDTQYF.

The chain is built from TRBV19 and TRBJ1-2, with D tentatively TRBD1 (6 bases). This CDR3 contains 16 residues. Germline CDR1 is LNHDA and CDR2 is SQIVND (reference sequence). V lost 7 bases and J 0 bases, leaving 18 bases between the germline ends. As DNA, the CDR3 is TGTGCCAGTATCGAATCCGGGACACTATCTAACTATGGCTACACCTTC. Protein product: CASIESGTLSNYGYTF.

V gene TRBV7-3 combines with J gene TRBJ2-5; no clear D gene. Germline CDR1 SGHTA, CDR2 FQGTGA. V gave up 2 bases and J gave up 5 bases, with 9 bases separating them. This CDR3 has 13 residues. The CDR3 sequence: CASSLGLAETQYF. The CDR3 DNA is TGTGCCAGCAGCTTAGGGCTGGCTGAGACCCAGTACTTC. The full variable domain, its missing parts supplied by reference TRBV7-3 and TRBJ2-5, is GAGVSQTPSNKVTEKGKYVELRCDPISGHTALYWYRQSLGQGPEFLIYFQGTGAADDSGLPNDRFFAVRPEGSVSTLKIQRTERGDSAVYLCASSLGLAETQYFGPGTRLLVL.

This chain links TRBV5-4 with TRBJ1-2; 9 bases are a match to TRBD1. Germline lookup yields CDR1 SGHNT and CDR2 YYREEE (reference sequence). V lost 5 bases to trimming and J lost 7 bases; unmatched junction nucleotides: 6. This CDR3 spans 13 amino acids. The CDR3 spells CASRITGGPGYTF. For the CDR3, the DNA is TGTGCCAGCAGGATTACAGGGGGCCCTGGCTACACCTTC. Using reference TRBV5-4 and TRBJ1-2 for the parts outside the CDR3, the full variable domain is ETGVTQSPTHLIKTRGQQVTLRCSSQSGHNTVSWYQQALGQGPQFIFQYYREEENGRGNFPPRFSGLQFPNYSSELNVNALELDDSALYLCASRITGGPGYTFGSGTRLTVV.

A few counts support this clone. The chain recombines TRBV20-1 with TRBJ1-2, with D possibly being TRBD1 (5 bases). V lost 2 bases and J 7 bases, leaving 8 bases between the germline ends. The length of the CDR3 is 11 residues. Looked up from germline, CDR1 is DFQATT and CDR2 is SNEGSKA (reference sequence). The CDR3 sequence is CSARQGPGYTF. Here the CDR3 DNA reads TGCAGTGCTAGACAGGGCCCTGGCTACACCTTC.

CDR3 protein: CATSDYQGSGANVLTF. CDR3 nucleotide sequence: TGTGCCACCAGTGATTATCAGGGATCTGGGGCCAACGTCCTGACTTTC. V usage is TRBV24-1 and J usage is TRBJ2-6, with TRBD1 as a possible D gene (5 bases). The CDR3 extends over 16 amino acids. The germline V gene encodes CDR1 KGHDR and CDR2 SFDVKD. V lost 2 bases, J lost 1 base, and 8 bases lay in between.

V and J are TRBV5-1 and TRBJ2-7; D is possibly TRBD2 (7 bases). Looked up from germline, CDR1 is SGHRS and CDR2 is YFSETQ. Between the trimmed V and J ends, which lost 0 bases and 4 bases, there was a span of 14 bases. The CDR3 covers 15 residues. The CDR3 coding sequence is TGCGCCAGCAGCTTGGAGGGGGGGCTCCTTTACGAGCAGTACTTC. Its protein is CASSLEGGLLYEQYF.

Here the CDR3 reads CSASLHTEAFF. The DNA for the CDR3 is TGCAGTGCTAGTCTCCACACTGAAGCTTTCTTT. The rearrangement links TRBV20-1 to TRBJ1-1; D remains ambiguous. The CDR3 extends over 11 amino acids. The ends were cut back, 3 bases at V and 3 bases at J, with 5 bases in the middle. The V gene's germline CDR1 is DFQATT and CDR2 SNEGSKA (reference sequence).

The chain uses TRBV5-1 and TRBJ1-1; TRBD1 agrees at 9 bases. Germline V gene sequence: CDR1 SGHRS, CDR2 YFSETQ. This CDR3 has 13 residues. The V and J ends lost 0 bases and 8 bases, in that order; junction bases with no gene match: 2. The CDR3 nucleotides are TGCGCCAGCAGCTTGGACAGGGGGCGGGAAGCTTTCTTT. Protein product: CASSLDRGREAFF. The whole variable domain, filled in from reference TRBV5-1 and TRBJ1-1, reads KAGVTQTPRYLIKTRGQQVTLSCSPISGHRSVSWYQQTPGQGLQFLFEYFSETQRNKGNFPGRFSGRQFSNSRSEMNVSTLELGDSALYLCASSLDRGREAFFGQGTRLTVV.

The chain carries TRBV10-1 and TRBJ1-1, with D hard to call. CDR1 WNHNN and CDR2 SYGVQD come from the germline V gene (reference sequence). Trimming took off 4 bases at V and 1 base at J, with 22 bases between the two ends. CDR3 length: 18 amino acids. CDR3 protein: CASSGYGGARYPNTEAFF. The DNA for the CDR3 is TGCGCCAGCAGTGGGTATGGAGGCGCACGATATCCGAACACTGAAGCTTTCTTT.

This chain uses TRBV19 with TRBJ2-2, with TRBD1 identical over 9 bases. With V trimmed by 6 bases and J by 5 bases, 10 bases remained unmatched. The CDR3 has 16 residues. CDR1 and CDR2 from the germline V gene are LNHDA and SQIVND (reference sequence). In nucleotides, the CDR3 is TGTGCCAGTAGACAAGGGACAGGGACTATGACCGGGGAGCTGTTTTTT. Translation gives CASRQGTGTMTGELFF.

The chain recombines TRBV6-1 with TRBJ2-5; D may be TRBD2 (6 bases). This CDR3 has 14 amino acids. Germline CDR1 reads MNHNS; CDR2 reads SASEGT. V lost 2 bases, J lost 5 bases, and 12 bases lay in between. The CDR3 region is CASSESGRDETQYF. CDR3 nucleotides: TGTGCCAGCAGTGAATCAGGGCGGGACGAGACCCAGTACTTC.

J is TRBJ1-5 and V is TRBV19; TRBD1 agrees at 7 bases. This CDR3 region has 14 residues. V lost 4 bases, J lost 0 bases, and 0 bases stayed unmatched. The germline gives CDR1 LNHDA, CDR2 SQIVND (reference sequence). CDR3 protein: CASSTGGSNQPQHF. CDR3 nucleotide sequence: TGTGCCAGTAGTACAGGGGGTAGCAATCAGCCCCAGCATTTT.

The chain has TRBV7-4 and TRBJ2-5; 7 nucleotides align to TRBD2. The CDR3 consists of 19 residues. CDR1 is SGHVT and CDR2 is SQSDAQ in the germline V gene. J was trimmed by 1 base and V by 2 bases; bases with no gene match: 16. CDR3 sequence: CASSLSNAGEGWVQETQYF. As DNA, the CDR3 is TGTGCCAGCAGCTTAAGTAACGCGGGAGAAGGGTGGGTCCAAGAGACCCAGTACTTC.

This clone came up a few times. The CDR3 reads CASSHEGHHTEAFF. In DNA form, the CDR3 reads TGTGCCAGCAGCCATGAGGGACATCACACTGAAGCTTTCTTT. This sequence joins TRBV3-1 (or the pseudogene TRBV3-2) and TRBJ1-1, with a weak D call TRBD1 (6 bases). Germline values: CDR1 LGHDT, CDR2 YNNKEL (reference sequence). The CDR3 extends over 14 amino acids. V gave up 3 bases and J gave up 3 bases, with 11 bases separating them.

This clone came up once. V is TRBV10-3 and J is TRBJ1-1, with 7 positions matching TRBD1. The germline V gene has CDR1 ENHRY and CDR2 SYGVKD. CDR3 length: 14 residues. V lost 3 bases, J lost 3 bases, and 4 bases stayed unmatched. The DNA for the CDR3 is TGTGCCATCAGTGAACAGGGGATGGACACTGAAGCTTTCTTT. This gives the protein CAISEQGMDTEAFF.

This rearrangement joins TRBV4-1 to TRBJ1-2; D is perhaps TRBD1 (5 bases). Germline V CDR1 and CDR2: MGHRA, YSYEKL. V was clipped by 0 bases and J by 2 bases, with 13 bases between them. There are 16 residues in the CDR3. This chain's CDR3 is CASSQDLTGDNYGYTF. CDR3 DNA: TGCGCCAGCAGCCAAGATCTAACAGGAGACAACTATGGCTACACCTTC.

The genes are TRBV28 and TRBJ1-2; 8 nucleotides match TRBD1. The germline CDR1 and CDR2 sequences are MDHEN and SYDVKM. The CDR3 consists of 15 residues. Trimming at V came to 7 bases and at J to 2 bases, leaving 9 bases not matched to a gene. CDR3: CASTSPDRGNYGYTF. In DNA, the CDR3 is TGTGCCAGCACCTCACCAGACAGGGGAAACTATGGCTACACCTTC.